This TCR beta chain was sequenced in a study of beta chain features in type 1 diabetes. Findings and limits, study-wide: There was a possibility that cDNA sequencing over-represented cells with high TCR expression. Type 1 diabetes patients had TCRB CDR3s that were shorter (moderately but significantly so) in all four CD4+ subsets.

What was sequenced were expressed TCRB transcripts, since all of the isolated RNA had been reverse transcribed. Regulatory, naive and central memory T cell samples averaged about 3.5 million reads. Measured with immunoSEQ multiplex PCR; TCRdb has only the in-frame clones, and not every one. The sample yields around 320,000 clones, 14% seen once. Concerning this clone: As yet, its antigen is unknown.

Purities over 95% were achieved in all sorted populations. This CDR3 spans 14 amino acids. Germline V lookup: CDR1 SSHAT, CDR2 FNYEAQ (reference sequence). The V gene end was trimmed by 3 bases and the J gene end by 6 bases; junction bases not matched to a gene: 2. The genes are TRBV7-7 and TRBJ1-4, with 9 bases aligning to TRBD1. The TCR originated in a young man in good health. The sequenced material came from central memory CD4+ T cells from blood. The CDR3 DNA reads as TGTGCCAGCAGCTTCGGGACAGGGTATGAAAAACTGTTTTTT. This translates into CASSFGTGYEKLFF. Drawing the rest from reference TRBV7-7 and TRBJ1-4, the complete variable domain is GAGVSQSPRYKVTKRGQDVTLRCDPISSHATLYWYQQALGQGPEFLTYFNYEAQPDKSGLPSDRFSAERPEGSISTLTIQRTEQRDSAMYRCASSFGTGYEKLFFGSGTQLSVL.